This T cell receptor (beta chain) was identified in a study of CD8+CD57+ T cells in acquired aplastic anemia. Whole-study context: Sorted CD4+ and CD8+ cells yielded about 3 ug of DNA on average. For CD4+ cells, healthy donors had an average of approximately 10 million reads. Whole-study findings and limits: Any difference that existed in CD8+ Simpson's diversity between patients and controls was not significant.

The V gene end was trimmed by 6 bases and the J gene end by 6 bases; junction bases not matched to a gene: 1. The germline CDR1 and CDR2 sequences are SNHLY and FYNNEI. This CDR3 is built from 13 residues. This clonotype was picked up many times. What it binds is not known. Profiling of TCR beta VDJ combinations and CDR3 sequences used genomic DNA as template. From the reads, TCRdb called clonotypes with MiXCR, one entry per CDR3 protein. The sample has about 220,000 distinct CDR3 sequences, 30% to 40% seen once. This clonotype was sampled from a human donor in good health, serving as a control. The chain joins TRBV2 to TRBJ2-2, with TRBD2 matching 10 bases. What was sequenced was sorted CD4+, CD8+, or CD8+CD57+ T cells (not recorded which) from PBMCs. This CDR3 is CASSGTSAGELFF. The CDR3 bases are TGTGCCAGCAGCGGGACTAGCGCCGGGGAGCTGTTTTTT. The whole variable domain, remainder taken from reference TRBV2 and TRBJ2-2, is EPEVTQTPSHQVTQMGQEVILRCVPISNHLYFYWYRQILGQKVEFLVSFYNNEISEKSEIFDDQFSVERPDGSNFTLKIRSTKLEDSAMYFCASSGTSAGELFFGEGSRLTVL.